The present T cell receptor beta chain was sequenced within a study of blood T cell repertoires in COVID-19. Original handling: Estimates of nucleated cell counts were drawn from the amplification of reference gene primers. Generated by immunoSEQ multiplex PCR, the TCRdb table keeps only in-frame clones and is missing some. The V and J calls and clone size are taken from that table; D and trimming were inferred from the DNA. The profile covers approximately 70,000 clones, with about four fifths appearing a single time and 18% taken by the ten largest. Material for sequencing was peripheral blood. The receptor's source is a human donor in a cohort sampled during active COVID-19.

The CDR3 coding sequence is TGCGCCAGCAGCCCACCGCCGGGACAGGAGATCGGGCAGTACTTC. It is translated as CASSPPPGQEIGQYF. The chain has TRBV4-1 and TRBJ2-7, with TRBD1 identical over 8 bases. The CDR3 runs to 15 residues. Trimming cost V 4 bases and J 9 bases; bases outside gene matches: 14. Germline assignment: CDR1 MGHRA and CDR2 YSYEKL.